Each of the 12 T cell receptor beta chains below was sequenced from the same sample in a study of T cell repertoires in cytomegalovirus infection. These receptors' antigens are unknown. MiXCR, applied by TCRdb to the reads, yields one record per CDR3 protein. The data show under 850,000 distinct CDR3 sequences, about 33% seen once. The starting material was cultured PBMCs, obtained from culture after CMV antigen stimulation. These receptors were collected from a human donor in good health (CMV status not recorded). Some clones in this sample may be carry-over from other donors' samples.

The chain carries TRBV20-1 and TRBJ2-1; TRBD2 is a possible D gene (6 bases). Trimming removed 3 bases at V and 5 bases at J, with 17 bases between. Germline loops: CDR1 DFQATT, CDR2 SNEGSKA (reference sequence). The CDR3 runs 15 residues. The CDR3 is CSASRGYSVNNEQFF. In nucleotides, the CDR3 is TGCAGTGCTAGTCGGGGGTACAGCGTTAACAATGAGCAGTTCTTC.

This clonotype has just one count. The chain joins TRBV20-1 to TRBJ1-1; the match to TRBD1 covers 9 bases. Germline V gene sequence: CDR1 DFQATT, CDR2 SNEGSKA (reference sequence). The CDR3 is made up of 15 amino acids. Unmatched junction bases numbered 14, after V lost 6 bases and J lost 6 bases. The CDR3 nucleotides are TGCAGTGCGAAAAGTAGGACAGGGGTTGGGTCTGAAGCTTTCTTT. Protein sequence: CSAKSRTGVGSEAFF.

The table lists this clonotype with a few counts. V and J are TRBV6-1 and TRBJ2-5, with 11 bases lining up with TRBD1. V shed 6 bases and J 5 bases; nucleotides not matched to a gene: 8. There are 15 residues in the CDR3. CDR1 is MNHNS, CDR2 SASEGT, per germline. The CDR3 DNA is TGTGCCAGCAGCCTGGACAGGGGGCCGTGGGAGACCCAGTACTTC. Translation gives CASSLDRGPWETQYF.

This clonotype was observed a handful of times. For the CDR3, the DNA is TGTGCTAGTGGTTTGGCCCCTGGGGGAACCTATGGCTACACCTTC. Residues: CASGLAPGGTYGYTF. This chain connects TRBV12-5 to TRBJ1-2, with D possibly being TRBD1 (5 bases). The CDR3 spans 15 residues. The germline V gene encodes CDR1 LGHNT and CDR2 FRNRAP. Trimming pared 1 base from V and 4 bases from J, leaving 13 bases between.

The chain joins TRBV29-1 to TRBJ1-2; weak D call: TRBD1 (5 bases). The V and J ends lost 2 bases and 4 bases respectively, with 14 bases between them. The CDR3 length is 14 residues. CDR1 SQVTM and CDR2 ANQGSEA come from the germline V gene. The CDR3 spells CSVEKGLGAYGYTF. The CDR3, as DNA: TGCAGCGTTGAAAAGGGACTGGGAGCCTATGGCTACACCTTC.

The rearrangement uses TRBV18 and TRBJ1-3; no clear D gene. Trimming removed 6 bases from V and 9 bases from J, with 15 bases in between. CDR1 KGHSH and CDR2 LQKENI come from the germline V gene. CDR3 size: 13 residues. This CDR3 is CASSEASAGTIYF. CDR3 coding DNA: TGTGCCAGCTCGGAGGCGAGCGCAGGCACCATATATTTT. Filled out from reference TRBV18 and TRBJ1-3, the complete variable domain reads NAGVMQNPRHLVRRRGQEARLRCSPMKGHSHVYWYRQLPEEGLKFMVYLQKENIIDESGMPKERFSAEFPKEGPSILRIQQVVRGDSAAYFCASSEASAGTIYFGEGSWLTVV.

DNA of the CDR3: TGTGCCAGCAGCAATAGACAGGAGCAGTACTTC. Its protein is CASSNRQEQYF. The chain employs TRBV7-6 and TRBJ2-7; the D gene is possibly TRBD1 (5 bases). The CDR3 extends over 11 amino acids. V dropped 5 bases and J dropped 7 bases, with 9 bases sitting between them. Germline lookup yields CDR1 SGHVS and CDR2 FNYEAQ.

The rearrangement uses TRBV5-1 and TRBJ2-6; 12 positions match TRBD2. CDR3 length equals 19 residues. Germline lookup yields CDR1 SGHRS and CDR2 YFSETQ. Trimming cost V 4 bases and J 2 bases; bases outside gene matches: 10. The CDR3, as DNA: TGCGCCAGCAGCCCGGGACTAGCGGGCTTCATAACTGGGGCCAACGTCCTGACTTTC. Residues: CASSPGLAGFITGANVLTF.

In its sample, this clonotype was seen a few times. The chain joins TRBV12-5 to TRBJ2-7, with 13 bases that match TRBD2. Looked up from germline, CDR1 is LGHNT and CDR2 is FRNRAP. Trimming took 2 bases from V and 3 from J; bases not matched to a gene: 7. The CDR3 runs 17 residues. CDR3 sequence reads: CASGLTQLAGGGYEQYF. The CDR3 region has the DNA TGTGCTAGTGGTTTGACCCAACTAGCGGGAGGGGGCTACGAGCAGTACTTC.

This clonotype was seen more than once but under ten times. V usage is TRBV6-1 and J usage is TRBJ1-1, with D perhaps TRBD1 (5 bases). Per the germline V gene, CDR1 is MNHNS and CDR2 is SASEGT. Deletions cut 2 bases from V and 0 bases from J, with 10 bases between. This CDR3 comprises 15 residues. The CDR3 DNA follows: TGTGCCAGCAGTGAAATACAGGAACTGAACACTGAAGCTTTCTTT. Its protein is CASSEIQELNTEAFF.

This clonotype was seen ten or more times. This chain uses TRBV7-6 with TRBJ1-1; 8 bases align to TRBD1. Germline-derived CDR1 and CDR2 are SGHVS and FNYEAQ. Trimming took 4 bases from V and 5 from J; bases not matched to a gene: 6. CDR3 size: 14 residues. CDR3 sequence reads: CASSSRQGLTEAFF. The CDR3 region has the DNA TGTGCCAGCAGCTCAAGACAGGGGTTGACTGAAGCTTTCTTT.

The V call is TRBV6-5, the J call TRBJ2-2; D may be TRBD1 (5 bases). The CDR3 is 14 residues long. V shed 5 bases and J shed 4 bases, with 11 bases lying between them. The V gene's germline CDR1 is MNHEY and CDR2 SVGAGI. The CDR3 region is CASSGAPFTGELFF. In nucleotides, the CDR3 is TGTGCCAGCAGTGGGGCCCCTTTCACCGGGGAGCTGTTTTTT.